This TCR beta chain was profiled in a study of T cell changes during pregnancy in multiple sclerosis (dated by TCRdb to between 2018 and 2020). Some background on the complete study: The study looked at changes in the T cell repertoire across pregnancy in women with multiple sclerosis.

Library preparation was by the immunoSEQ multiplex PCR assay. The source is immuneACCESS, and TCRdb retained only in-frame sequences with V and J called. Part of the clones is not carried over; for the studies checked, unresolved V genes explain less than half of this, and the remainder is unexplained. Within this sample are approximately 92,000 clones, with approximately 93% of them counted one time only. The biggest ten clones account for about 0.98% of the sample. A note on this clone: Its antigen remains undetermined. It has no much larger one-base neighbor in the sample; base qualities were not kept.

Between the V and J ends, shortened by 7 bases and 4 bases respectively, the junction contains 10 bases. Spanning cysteine to phenylalanine, the CDR3 consists of 12 amino acids. Only CDR3 DNA is held: 36 bases, read in frame from base 1. Reading the germline V gene (reference sequence) gives CDR1 SEHNR and CDR2 FQNEAQ. The clonotype comes from a female donor with multiple sclerosis, enrolled in a pregnancy study. The sequencing here drew on peripheral blood, taken after pregnancy. The chain is encoded by TRBV7-9 joined to TRBJ1-2, with no confident D gene call. The bases are TGTGCCAGCAAACCAGCGAGCTATGGCTACACCTTC. Its coded protein is CASKPASYGYTF.